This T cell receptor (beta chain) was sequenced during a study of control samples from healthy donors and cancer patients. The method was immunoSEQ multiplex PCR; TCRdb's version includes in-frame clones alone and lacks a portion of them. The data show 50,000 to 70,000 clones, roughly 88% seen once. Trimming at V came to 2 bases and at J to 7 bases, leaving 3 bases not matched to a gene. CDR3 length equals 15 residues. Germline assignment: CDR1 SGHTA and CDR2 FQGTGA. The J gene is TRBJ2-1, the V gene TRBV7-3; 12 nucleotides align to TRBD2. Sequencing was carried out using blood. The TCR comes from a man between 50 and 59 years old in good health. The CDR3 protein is CASSLWLAGGNEQFF. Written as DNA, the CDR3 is TGTGCCAGCAGCTTATGGCTAGCGGGGGGGAATGAGCAGTTCTTC.